A selection of T cell receptor beta chains follows, all from one sample in a study of immune cell composition in non-small cell lung cancer. Data came from immunoSEQ multiplex PCR; TCRdb stores just in-frame clones and leaves some out. The repertoire holds thousands of clones, with roughly 62% as singletons. Material for sequencing was lung tumor tissue. All receptors derive from a human donor with non-small cell lung cancer. The CDR3 runs from the conserved cysteine through the conserved F or W. D genes are given only for firm matches. Clone size is not always given. Where it is, it says once, few, many or a class for expanded clones.

size	D	V	J	DNA	CDR3
-	TRBD1	TRBV4-1	TRBJ2-7	TGCGCCAGCAGCCAAAATGGGGGGACAGGGCCCCTCGAGCAGTACTTC	CASSQNGGTGPLEQYF
-	-	TRBV7-2	TRBJ2-5	TGTGCCAGCAGCTTAGGGCCGGGGTCGGGGGTAAAGACCCAGTACTTC	CASSLGPGSGVKTQYF
-	TRBD1	TRBV15	TRBJ2-7	TGTGCCACCAGCAGGGAGGGGGGGACAGGGGCCTACGAGCAGTACTTC	CATSREGGTGAYEQYF
once	-	TRBV10-3	TRBJ1-1	TGTGCCATCAGTGAGGGGGCACCACTGAACACTGAAGCTTTCTTT	CAISEGAPLNTEAFF
few	-	TRBV5-6	TRBJ1-1	TGTGCCAGCAGCTTGGGCGTCCGGGAACGTGAAGCTTTCTTT	CASSLGVREREAFF
medium-sized	-	TRBV30	TRBJ1-2	TGTGCCTGGAGTGTACAAGACACCCGCTACACCTTC	CAWSVQDTRYTF
-	TRBD2	TRBV29-1	TRBJ2-3	TGCAGCGTGGGGACTAGCGGTTTCTCTAGCACAGATACGCAGTATTTT	CSVGTSGFSSTDTQYF
once	-	TRBV6-6	TRBJ1-1	TGTGCCAGCAGTTACCCGGAGGCCAGAGACACTGAAGCTTTCTTT	CASSYPEARDTEAFF
-	-	TRBV7-6	TRBJ1-1	TGTGCCAGCAGCCAGGATTTGAACACTGAAGCTTTCTTT	CASSQDLNTEAFF
-	TRBD1	TRBV7-2	TRBJ1-2	TGTGCCAGCAGCCGACAGAGGGGACAGGGGGGGGATGGCTACACCTTC	CASSRQRGQGGDGYTF
-	-	TRBV4-1	TRBJ2-2	TGCGCCAGCACGCCCCGGACTCGAATGAACACCGGGGAGCTGTTTTTT	CASTPRTRMNTGELFF
-	-	TRBV28	TRBJ1-1	TGTGCCAGCAGTCTCCCTACCGGCACTGAAGCTTTCTTT	CASSLPTGTEAFF
few	TRBD1	TRBV6-1	TRBJ1-2	TGTGCCAGCAGTGGGGACAGGGTGGGATACTATGGCTACACCTTC	CASSGDRVGYYGYTF
-	TRBD2	TRBV4-1	TRBJ2-3	TGCGCCAGCAGCCAAGATGGACTAGCGGGGGGGCGAGATACGCAGTATTTT	CASSQDGLAGGRDTQYF
-	TRBD1	TRBV5-1	TRBJ2-1	TGCGCCAGCAGCCCCCGTTCTGTGGGACAGGGCCACAATGAGCAGTTCTTC	CASSPRSVGQGHNEQFF
-	-	TRBV7-6	TRBJ2-3	TGTGCCAGCAGCTTAATGGTAGGGGGCACAGATACGCAGTATTTT	CASSLMVGGTDTQYF
-	TRBD1	TRBV27	TRBJ2-2	TGTGCCAGCAGTCCCCAGACAGGGGGAAGCACCGGGGAGCTGTTTTTT	CASSPQTGGSTGELFF
-	-	TRBV7-6	TRBJ2-4	TGTGCCAGCAGCCCCCGGGACACGACCCGAGGGAACATTCAGTACTTC	CASSPRDTTRGNIQYF
few	-	TRBV20-1	TRBJ2-4	TGCAGTGTACTAGCCAAAAACATTCAGTACTTC	CSVLAKNIQYF
-	TRBD1	TRBV11-2	TRBJ1-2	TGTGCCAGCAGCTCCGCAGGACAGGGACCCGCCGACGGCGGTGGCTACACCTTC	CASSSAGQGPADGGGYTF
-	TRBD1	TRBV2	TRBJ2-7	TGTGCCAGCAGTTATTCACTACGGGACAGGGCCTACGAGCAGTACTTC	CASSYSLRDRAYEQYF
-	TRBD2	TRBV7-3	TRBJ2-3	TGTGCCAGCAGCCTAGCGGGAGTAGGTACAGATACGCAGTATTTT	CASSLAGVGTDTQYF
-	-	TRBV11-2	TRBJ2-1	TGTGCCAGCAGCTTAGATTTCCAGTCGCAGGAGCAGTTCTTC	CASSLDFQSQEQFF
-	TRBD1	TRBV9	TRBJ2-7	TGTGCCAGCAGCGTAGGACAGGGGGATTACGAGCAGTACTTC	CASSVGQGDYEQYF
few	TRBD1	TRBV6-1	TRBJ1-5	TGTGCCAGCAGTGAAGTAGAAGGGGGCGATCAGCCCCAGCATTTT	CASSEVEGGDQPQHF
-	TRBD1	TRBV19	TRBJ1-3	TGTGCCAGTAGTCTGCTACAGGGGGCAAATGGAAACACCATATATTTT	CASSLLQGANGNTIYF
-	TRBD2	TRBV5-1	TRBJ2-2	TGCGCCAGCAGCTTGACGGGACTAGCGGCGGGCACCGGGGAGCTGTTTTTT	CASSLTGLAAGTGELFF
few	-	TRBV19	TRBJ2-3	TGTGCCAGTAGTATGTATTCCTCAGATACGCAGTATTTT	CASSMYSSDTQYF
once	-	TRBV30	TRBJ2-1	TGTGCCTGGGTGGGGGCGGGAGAGAAGTTGGATGAGCAGTTCTTC	CAWVGAGEKLDEQFF
-	TRBD1	TRBV29-1	TRBJ2-5	TGCAGCGTTGACCCTAGACAGGGGGAGGTGACCCAGTACTTC	CSVDPRQGEVTQYF
few	-	TRBV27	TRBJ1-2	TGTGCCAGCAGTTTAGGGCTGGGGCAGGGGAATGGCTACACCTTC	CASSLGLGQGNGYTF
-	TRBD1	TRBV11-2	TRBJ2-5	TGTGCCAGCAGCCCTTGGCGGGACAGGGAGGAAGAGACCCAGTACTTC	CASSPWRDREEETQYF
-	TRBD2	TRBV9	TRBJ2-3	TGTGCCAGCAGCGTAGTCGGTAGCGGGAGCGCAGATACGCAGTATTTT	CASSVVGSGSADTQYF
-	TRBD1	TRBV29-1	TRBJ2-2	TGCAGCGTTGACCTGGGACAGGGGCTGTCCGGGGAGCTGTTTTTT	CSVDLGQGLSGELFF
-	TRBD1	TRBV28	TRBJ2-6	TGTGCCAGCAAACCGGGACAGGGGGCGGCTGGGGCCAACGTCCTGACTTTC	CASKPGQGAAGANVLTF
-	-	TRBV6-5	TRBJ2-3	TGTGCCAGCAGTTGGACAGATACCACAGATACGCAGTATTTT	CASSWTDTTDTQYF
once	-	TRBV30	TRBJ1-2	TGTGCCTGGAGTGTACAGATCAACTATGGCTACACCTTC	CAWSVQINYGYTF
-	-	TRBV14	TRBJ2-7	TGTGCCAGCACCACAGGGGACTGGTACGAGCAGTACTTC	CASTTGDWYEQYF
-	-	TRBV2	TRBJ1-1	TGTGCCAGCAGTGAAGCGAGGCCGCATTTGAACACTGAAGCTTTCTTT	CASSEARPHLNTEAFF
-	TRBD2	TRBV2	TRBJ2-7	TGTGCCAGCAGTGAACCAGCGGGGGACGAGCAGTACTTC	CASSEPAGDEQYF
-	TRBD1	TRBV14	TRBJ1-1	TGTGCCAGCAGCCAACGGACAGGGGGTGCGGGCACTGAAGCTTTCTTT	CASSQRTGGAGTEAFF
few	-	TRBV7-8	TRBJ1-5	TGTGCCAGCAGCTTAGCCGGGGGAAGTGGTCAGCCCCAGCATTTT	CASSLAGGSGQPQHF
large	TRBD2	TRBV6-6	TRBJ2-7	TGTGCCAGTAGAGAGCGGGAGGGTGGGGGCTACGAGCAGTACTTC	CASREREGGGYEQYF
-	TRBD1	TRBV5-1	TRBJ1-1	TGCGCCAGCAGCCAGACAGGGGAGGTCACTGAAGCTTTCTTT	CASSQTGEVTEAFF
large	-	TRBV7-9	TRBJ1-2	TGTGCCAGCAGCATCACAGGGTACGGCTACACCTTC	CASSITGYGYTF
-	TRBD1	TRBV19	TRBJ2-5	TGTGCCAGTAAGGGGGCTGAAGGGACCCAGTACTTC	CASKGAEGTQYF
-	TRBD1	TRBV5-4	TRBJ1-2	TGTGCCAGCAGCTTGGCCTGGGGACAGGGTTCATTTGGAGGCTACACCTTC	CASSLAWGQGSFGGYTF
few	TRBD1	TRBV6-1	TRBJ1-2	TGTGCCAGCATGGGGACAGGGCTCTATGGCTACACCTTC	CASMGTGLYGYTF
few	TRBD1	TRBV9	TRBJ2-1	TGTGCCAGCAGCGTAGCACAGGGGTGGAATGAGCAGTTCTTC	CASSVAQGWNEQFF
-	TRBD2	TRBV19	TRBJ2-6	TGTGCCAGTAGTATTGTCGGGGGGGCCCCTGGGGCCAACGTCCTGACTTTC	CASSIVGGAPGANVLTF
-	TRBD2	TRBV30	TRBJ2-5	TGTGCCTGGAGTGTTAGGCGGGGGGAGACCCAGTACTTC	CAWSVRRGETQYF